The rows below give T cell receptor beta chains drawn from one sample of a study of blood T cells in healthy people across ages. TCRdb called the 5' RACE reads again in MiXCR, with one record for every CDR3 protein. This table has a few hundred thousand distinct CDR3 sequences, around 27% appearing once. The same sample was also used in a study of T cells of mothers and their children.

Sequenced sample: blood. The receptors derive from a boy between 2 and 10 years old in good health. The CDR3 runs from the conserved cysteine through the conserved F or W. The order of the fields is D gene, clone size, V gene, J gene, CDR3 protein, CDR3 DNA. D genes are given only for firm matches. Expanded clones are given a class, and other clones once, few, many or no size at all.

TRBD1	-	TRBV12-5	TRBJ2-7	CASGLVPGRRGTGQYEQYF	TGTGCTAGTGGTTTGGTTCCGGGAAGAAGAGGGACAGGGCAGTACGAGCAGTACTTC
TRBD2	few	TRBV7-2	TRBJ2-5	CASSLGRLAGTFQETQYF	TGTGCCAGCAGCTTAGGGCGTCTAGCGGGGACCTTTCAAGAGACCCAGTACTTC
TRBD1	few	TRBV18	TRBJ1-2	CASSSFTGEEFYGYTF	TGTGCCAGCTCATCTTTTACAGGGGAGGAGTTTTATGGCTACACCTTC
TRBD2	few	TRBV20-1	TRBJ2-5	CSARPLTSVQETQYF	TGCAGTGCTAGACCCCTAACTAGCGTACAAGAGACCCAGTACTTC
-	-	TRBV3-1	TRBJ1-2	CASSGEGHNGYTF	TGTGCCAGCAGCGGGGAGGGACACAATGGCTACACCTTC
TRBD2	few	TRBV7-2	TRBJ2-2	CASSLNSGGYTGELFF	TGTGCCAGCAGCCTCAATAGCGGGGGATACACCGGGGAGCTGTTTTTT
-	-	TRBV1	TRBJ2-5	CTSSPRLGGVLQYF	TGCACCAGCAGCCCTCGACTAGGGGGGGTTCTTCAGTACTTC
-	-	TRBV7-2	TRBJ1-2	CASSLELGPYGYTF	TGTGCCAGCAGCTTAGAGCTGGGGCCCTATGGCTACACCTTC
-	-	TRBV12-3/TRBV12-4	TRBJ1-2	CASSLTVPNYGYTF	TGTGCCAGCAGTTTGACAGTTCCTAACTATGGCTACACCTTC
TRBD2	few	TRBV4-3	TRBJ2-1	CASSHLTSGNYNEQFF	TGCGCCAGCAGCCACCTCACTAGCGGGAACTACAATGAGCAGTTCTTC
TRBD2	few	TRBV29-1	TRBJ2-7	CSVALRTSGSQYF	TGCAGCGTTGCTTTGAGGACTAGCGGGAGTCAGTACTTC
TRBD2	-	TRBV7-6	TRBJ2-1	CASSLRLAGGLKSSYNEQFF	TGTGCCAGCAGCTTAAGACTAGCGGGGGGACTAAAGAGCTCCTACAATGAGCAGTTCTTC
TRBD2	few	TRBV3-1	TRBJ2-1	CASSQETALAGVDNEQFF	TGTGCCAGCAGCCAAGAGACGGCTCTAGCGGGAGTCGACAATGAGCAGTTCTTC
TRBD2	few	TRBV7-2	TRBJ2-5	CAGSLTSASGAYLQETQYF	TGTGCCGGCAGCTTAACCTCGGCTAGCGGGGCGTACCTTCAAGAGACCCAGTACTTC
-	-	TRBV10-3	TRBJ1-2	CATKNTGENYGYTF	TGTGCCACCAAAAATACGGGGGAAAACTATGGCTACACCTTC
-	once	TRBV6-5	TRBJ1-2	CASSRGSLTNYGYTF	TGTGCCAGCAGCCGGGGGAGTTTAACAAACTATGGCTACACCTTC
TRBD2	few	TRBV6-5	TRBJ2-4	CASSPGLAVAKNIQYF	TGTGCCAGCAGTCCGGGACTAGCGGTAGCCAAAAACATTCAGTACTTC
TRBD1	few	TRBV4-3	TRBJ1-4	CASSQFRDRDEKLFF	TGCGCCAGCAGCCAATTCCGGGACAGGGATGAAAAACTGTTTTTT
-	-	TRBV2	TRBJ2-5	CASSPLGQGETQYF	TGTGCCAGCAGTCCGCTGGGGCAGGGAGAGACCCAGTACTTC
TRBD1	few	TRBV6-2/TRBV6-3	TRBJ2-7	CASSRPGTGGEQYF	TGTGCCAGCAGCCGCCCGGGGACAGGGGGTGAGCAGTACTTC
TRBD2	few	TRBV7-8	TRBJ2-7	CASSLDLASGRALSYEQYF	TGTGCCAGCAGCTTAGATCTGGCTAGCGGGAGGGCCTTGTCCTACGAGCAGTACTTC
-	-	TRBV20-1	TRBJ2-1	CSASRIYNEQFF	TGCAGTGCTAGTCGCATCTACAATGAGCAGTTCTTT